Listed below are T cell receptor beta chains from one sample, sequenced in a study of a mutant IDH1 vaccine in newly diagnosed glioma. Assay: immunoSEQ multiplex PCR; the TCRdb copy retains only in-frame clones and omits some. The sample includes tens of thousands of clones, about four fifths of them seen just once. These receptors have no known antigen. Sequencing used PBMCs, obtained from a glioma patient whose treatment included an IDH1 peptide vaccine. These receptors were collected from a man aged 30-40 years with glioma. Each CDR3 is given with its conserved first and last residue. D genes are given only for firm matches. Size is stated for part of the rows, as once, few or many counts, or as a class when the clone is expanded.

TRBJ2-7	TRBV2	TRBD1	NA	TGTGCCAGCAGACCGGACAGGGGCTACGAGCAGTACTTC	CASRPDRGYEQYF
TRBJ1-6	TRBV5-4	NA	NA	TGTGCCAGCAGCTTACCGCAGGGTGGCTCACCCCTCCACTTT	CASSLPQGGSPLHF
TRBJ2-7	TRBV5-8	TRBD1	NA	TGTGCCAGCAGCCCGGGGGGACAGGGATTCTACGAGCAGTACTTC	CASSPGGQGFYEQYF
TRBJ1-2	TRBV15	NA	NA	TGTGCCACCAGCAGAGACGTAAGCGACACTCGGGGCTACACCTTC	CATSRDVSDTRGYTF
TRBJ2-6	TRBV9	NA	NA	TGTGCCAGCAGCCCCCAAGGCCAGACCGGGGCCAACGTCCTGACTTTC	CASSPQGQTGANVLTF
TRBJ1-6	TRBV6-5	NA	NA	TGTGCCAGCAGTTACTCGGGGAGGGCTAATTCACCCCTCCACTTT	CASSYSGRANSPLHF
TRBJ2-3	TRBV10-1	TRBD2	NA	TGCGCCAGCAGTGAAACTAGCGGGGGCACAGATACGCAGTATTTT	CASSETSGGTDTQYF
TRBJ2-1	TRBV6-5	NA	NA	TGTGCCAGCAGTTACCAGGGTGAGAGGGGGAATGAGCAGTTCTTC	CASSYQGERGNEQFF
TRBJ2-6	TRBV6-1	NA	NA	TGTGCCAGCAGTGACCCCTCTAGCAGTCGCTCCTCGGGGGCCAACGTCCTGACTTTC	CASSDPSSSRSSGANVLTF
TRBJ2-7	TRBV28	NA	NA	TGTGCCAGCAGTCCACCGGCGGGGATCAAGGGGGAGTACTTC	CASSPPAGIKGEYF
TRBJ2-5	TRBV18	TRBD2	once	TGTGCCAGCTCATTCGGGACTAGCGGTAAAGAGACCCAGTACTTC	CASSFGTSGKETQYF
TRBJ2-7	TRBV18	TRBD1	NA	TGTGCCAGCTCACCACCGGGACAGTCCGGAGAGCAGTACTTC	CASSPPGQSGEQYF
TRBJ1-3	TRBV4-1	TRBD1	once	TGCGCCAGCAGCCAAGTAGGACAGGGGATCGAGACGGGACCCTCTGGAAACACCATATATTTT	CASSQVGQGIETGPSGNTIYF
TRBJ1-1	TRBV10-3	TRBD1	few	TGTGCCATCAGTGAGCGGACAGGGGGCAACACTGAAGCTTTCTTT	CAISERTGGNTEAFF
TRBJ1-2	TRBV6-5	TRBD1	NA	TGTGCCAGCATTGGACAGGGAAGTGGTGGCTACACCTTC	CASIGQGSGGYTF
TRBJ1-6	TRBV11-2	NA	NA	TGTGCCAGCAGCTTAACCAGGTGGGCAGGGGAAGGAGCACCCCTCCACTTT	CASSLTRWAGEGAPLHF
TRBJ2-4	TRBV11-2	NA	NA	TGTGCCAGCAGCTTAGTCTCCCCGAATATTCAAGACATTCAGTACTTC	CASSLVSPNIQDIQYF
TRBJ1-1	TRBV7-9	NA	NA	TGTGCCAGCAGCTTAGCATCGGAGGGACGAGGACGGGCCCTTGGGGCTTTCTTT	CASSLASEGRGRALGAFF
TRBJ1-1	TRBV19	NA	NA	TGTGCCAGTATAAGTGGAAACACTGAAGCTTTCTTT	CASISGNTEAFF
TRBJ1-2	TRBV6-4	NA	NA	TGTGCCAGCAGTGAGGGAACCGGGTATGGCTACACCTTC	CASSEGTGYGYTF
TRBJ1-6	TRBV28	NA	NA	TGTGCCAGCAGTCTCTCTAGAGGGAATTCACCCCTCCACTTT	CASSLSRGNSPLHF
TRBJ2-7	TRBV6-1	NA	few	TGTGCCAGCAGTGAAGCCCCCCATACCCCGGGACACGGATACGAGCAGTACTTC	CASSEAPHTPGHGYEQYF
TRBJ2-7	TRBV6-5	TRBD2	NA	TGTGCCAGCAGGCCGCCGGGACTAGCGACCGAGCAGTACTTC	CASRPPGLATEQYF
TRBJ1-4	TRBV11-2	NA	NA	TGTGCCAGCAGCCGGTCACGGGCTTGGGAAAAACTGTTTTTT	CASSRSRAWEKLFF
TRBJ1-2	TRBV5-6	NA	NA	TGTGCCAGCAGCTTGGGGGGCAGAAGTAACTATGGCTACACCTTC	CASSLGGRSNYGYTF
TRBJ1-6	TRBV5-8	NA	NA	TGTGCCAGCAGCCCCGGACGGAATAATTCACCCCTCCACTTT	CASSPGRNNSPLHF
TRBJ2-1	TRBV19	TRBD1	NA	TGTGCCAGTAAGCAGGGGGTTGGCAATGAGCAGTTCTTC	CASKQGVGNEQFF
TRBJ1-2	TRBV7-8	NA	NA	TGTGCCAGCAGCTTAGTTGCAGGGGTCGGCTACACCTTC	CASSLVAGVGYTF
TRBJ1-1	TRBV28	NA	NA	TGTGCCAGCTGGAAGGGCAGGAGCCCCACTGAAGCTTTCTTT	CASWKGRSPTEAFF
TRBJ1-3	TRBV7-6	NA	NA	TGTGCCAGCAGCTTAGACGGGACAAGTGGAAACACCATATATTTT	CASSLDGTSGNTIYF
TRBJ2-6	TRBV27	NA	NA	TGTGCCAGCAGTCCGCCCTACAGTAGGACTGGGGCCAACGTCCTGACTTTC	CASSPPYSRTGANVLTF
TRBJ1-1	TRBV28	TRBD1	few	TGTGCCAGCAGTTCTCCCGCAACAGGGGCCAACACTGAAGCTTTCTTT	CASSSPATGANTEAFF
TRBJ2-7	TRBV6-1	TRBD1	NA	TGTGCCAGCAGTGTCGGAACAGGGGCCTACGAGCAGTACTTC	CASSVGTGAYEQYF
TRBJ1-1	TRBV5-5	NA	NA	TGTGCCAGCAGCTTGGGTGGCCTATGGGACGACACTGAAGCTTTCTTT	CASSLGGLWDDTEAFF
TRBJ1-4	TRBV6-5	NA	NA	TGTGCCAGCAGTTTCTACAGTAATGAAAAACTGTTTTTT	CASSFYSNEKLFF
TRBJ2-1	TRBV11-2	TRBD1	NA	TGTGCCAGCAGGCAAATGGGACAGGGCTGGAATGAGCAGTTCTTC	CASRQMGQGWNEQFF
TRBJ1-2	TRBV5-1	TRBD1	once	TGCGCCAGCAGCCCAGGACAGGGGGCCTATGGCTACACCTTC	CASSPGQGAYGYTF
TRBJ1-2	TRBV19	NA	NA	TGTGCCAGTAGTATAAGGGGAAAGGTCGCGTTGGACTATGGCTACACCTTC	CASSIRGKVALDYGYTF
TRBJ2-7	TRBV19	TRBD1	NA	TGTGCCAGTACTCTCGTTCCGGGACAGACCTACGAGCAGTACTTC	CASTLVPGQTYEQYF
TRBJ2-7	TRBV28	NA	NA	TGTGCCAGCAGTTTTTCCAGATACGAGCAGTACTTC	CASSFSRYEQYF
TRBJ2-3	TRBV5-1	NA	NA	TGCGCCAGCAGCTCGGACTCCCCTGACATTCTGTCCGATACGCAGTATTTT	CASSSDSPDILSDTQYF
TRBJ2-3	TRBV4-1	TRBD2	NA	TGCGCCAGCAGCCTCCTAAAAGCGGGAGGCCTTGCAGATACGCAGTATTTT	CASSLLKAGGLADTQYF
TRBJ1-1	TRBV7-2	NA	few	TGTGCCAGCAGCTTATCAGGGAACACTGAAGCTTTCTTT	CASSLSGNTEAFF
TRBJ1-1	TRBV7-8	NA	NA	TGTGCCAGCAGACCGACAGGGAACACTGAAGCTTTCTTT	CASRPTGNTEAFF
TRBJ1-1	TRBV7-9	NA	NA	TGTGCCAGCAGCTTAGCGTTAGGGAACACTGAAGCTTTCTTT	CASSLALGNTEAFF
TRBJ2-5	TRBV5-1	TRBD1	NA	TGCGCCAGCAGCTTACCGGGACAGGGCCAAGAGACCCAGTACTTC	CASSLPGQGQETQYF
TRBJ2-1	TRBV15	NA	NA	TGTGCCACCAGCAGAGCAACGGGGGTTCCCTCCTACAATGAGCAGTTCTTC	CATSRATGVPSYNEQFF
TRBJ1-4	TRBV30	NA	NA	TGTGCCTGGACAAGGGGCGGGTCCGGTTTTGAAAAACTGTTTTTT	CAWTRGGSGFEKLFF